A selection of T cell receptor beta chains follows, all from one sample in a study of vaccination effects on CD4 cells after COVID-19. These receptors lack a known antigen. Repertoires were generated with immunoSEQ multiplex PCR, while TCRdb's copy carries only in-frame clones and drops some. The data contain tens of thousands of clones, around 74% of them singletons. This sample comprised CD4+ T cells from PBMCs cultured with HCoV-229E spike peptides, obtained after COVID-19 vaccination. These receptors came from a human donor who received a COVID-19 vaccine. Each CDR3 is given with its conserved first and last residue. The order of the fields is V gene, D gene, clone size, J gene, CDR3 protein, CDR3 DNA. The D gene is left open where the match is weak. Size values are once, few and many counts, or a class for expanded clones, and some rows have none.

v_call: TRBV5-1; d_call: TRBD2; clone_size: .; j_call: TRBJ2-1; cdr3_aa: CASSLDGGAHNEQFF; cdr3_nt: TGCGCCAGCAGCTTGGACGGGGGGGCCCACAATGAGCAGTTCTTC
v_call: TRBV7-9; d_call: TRBD2; clone_size: .; j_call: TRBJ2-3; cdr3_aa: CASSTGTRADTQYF; cdr3_nt: TGTGCCAGCAGCACCGGGACTAGAGCAGATACGCAGTATTTT
v_call: TRBV10-1; d_call: .; clone_size: .; j_call: TRBJ2-1; cdr3_aa: CASSESLWNEQFF; cdr3_nt: TGCGCCAGCAGTGAGTCGTTGTGGAATGAGCAGTTCTTC
v_call: TRBV5-1; d_call: TRBD1; clone_size: few; j_call: TRBJ2-1; cdr3_aa: CASSITGGGNEQFF; cdr3_nt: TGCGCCAGCAGCATTACAGGGGGAGGCAATGAGCAGTTCTTC
v_call: TRBV6-5; d_call: TRBD1; clone_size: .; j_call: TRBJ1-2; cdr3_aa: CACLQGVSHGYTF; cdr3_nt: TGTGCCTGCTTACAGGGGGTAAGCCATGGCTACACCTTC
v_call: TRBV19; d_call: .; clone_size: .; j_call: TRBJ1-4; cdr3_aa: CASSIGSLSANEKLFF; cdr3_nt: TGTGCCAGTAGTATAGGCTCCCTCTCAGCTAATGAAAAACTGTTTTTT
v_call: TRBV5-1; d_call: .; clone_size: .; j_call: TRBJ1-5; cdr3_aa: CASSLGATENQPQHF; cdr3_nt: TGCGCCAGCAGCTTGGGGGCTACAGAAAATCAGCCCCAGCATTTT
v_call: TRBV7-9; d_call: .; clone_size: .; j_call: TRBJ2-3; cdr3_aa: CAIDNTQYF; cdr3_nt: TGTGCCATTGATAATACGCAGTATTTT
v_call: TRBV30; d_call: TRBD1; clone_size: .; j_call: TRBJ2-1; cdr3_aa: CAWSAVGQISYNEQFF; cdr3_nt: TGTGCCTGGAGTGCCGTGGGACAGATCTCCTACAATGAGCAGTTCTTC
v_call: TRBV24-1; d_call: .; clone_size: .; j_call: TRBJ1-6; cdr3_aa: CATSSRENSPLHF; cdr3_nt: TGTGCCACCTCTTCCAGGGAGAATTCACCCCTCCACTTT
v_call: TRBV28; d_call: .; clone_size: few; j_call: TRBJ2-2; cdr3_aa: CASSSSGANTGELFF; cdr3_nt: TGTGCCAGCAGTTCGTCGGGGGCAAACACCGGGGAGCTGTTTTTT
v_call: TRBV30; d_call: TRBD2; clone_size: .; j_call: TRBJ2-1; cdr3_aa: CAWSYLSGGALNEQFF; cdr3_nt: TGTGCCTGGAGCTACCTCAGCGGGGGGGCCTTGAATGAGCAGTTCTTC
v_call: TRBV7-8; d_call: TRBD2; clone_size: .; j_call: TRBJ2-3; cdr3_aa: CASVMRGLVGTDTQYF; cdr3_nt: TGTGCCAGCGTAATGAGGGGACTAGTTGGGACAGATACGCAGTATTTT
v_call: TRBV29-1; d_call: .; clone_size: few; j_call: TRBJ1-5; cdr3_aa: CSAAGAPNQPQHF; cdr3_nt: TGCAGCGCCGCCGGGGCTCCAAATCAGCCCCAGCATTTT
v_call: TRBV10-2; d_call: TRBD2; clone_size: .; j_call: TRBJ2-5; cdr3_aa: CASKAGGPWETQYF; cdr3_nt: TGCGCCAGCAAGGCGGGGGGGCCATGGGAGACCCAGTACTTC
v_call: TRBV9; d_call: .; clone_size: .; j_call: TRBJ2-1; cdr3_aa: CASSDRREASGHEQFF; cdr3_nt: TGTGCCAGCAGCGACCGCAGGGAGGCCTCTGGGCATGAGCAGTTCTTC
v_call: TRBV30; d_call: .; clone_size: .; j_call: TRBJ1-2; cdr3_aa: CAWSWGSGGYTF; cdr3_nt: TGTGCCTGGAGTTGGGGTAGCGGTGGCTACACCTTC
v_call: TRBV5-4; d_call: .; clone_size: .; j_call: TRBJ1-3; cdr3_aa: CASSLRQAGSGNTIYF; cdr3_nt: TGTGCCAGCAGCTTGAGACAGGCTGGTTCTGGAAACACCATATATTTT
v_call: TRBV27; d_call: .; clone_size: .; j_call: TRBJ1-5; cdr3_aa: CASRRAGRNQPQHF; cdr3_nt: TGTGCCAGCAGGCGTGCGGGGAGAAATCAGCCCCAGCATTTT
v_call: TRBV24-1; d_call: TRBD1; clone_size: .; j_call: TRBJ1-5; cdr3_aa: CATSGRDSYYSNQPQHF; cdr3_nt: TGTGCCACCAGTGGTCGGGACAGCTATTATAGCAATCAGCCCCAGCATTTT
v_call: TRBV18; d_call: .; clone_size: once; j_call: TRBJ1-5; cdr3_aa: CASSPDGNQPQHF; cdr3_nt: TGTGCCAGCTCTCCCGACGGGAATCAGCCCCAGCATTTT
v_call: TRBV5-4; d_call: TRBD1; clone_size: .; j_call: TRBJ1-2; cdr3_aa: CASSLARTGTFGYTF; cdr3_nt: TGTGCCAGCAGCTTGGCCAGGACAGGAACTTTTGGCTACACCTTC
v_call: TRBV29-1; d_call: .; clone_size: once; j_call: TRBJ2-3; cdr3_aa: CSVERDADTQYF; cdr3_nt: TGCAGCGTTGAAAGGGACGCAGATACGCAGTATTTT
v_call: TRBV30; d_call: .; clone_size: .; j_call: TRBJ1-5; cdr3_aa: CAWSDRTFYSNQPQHF; cdr3_nt: TGTGCCTGGAGCGACAGGACCTTTTATAGCAATCAGCCCCAGCATTTT
v_call: TRBV24-1; d_call: TRBD2; clone_size: .; j_call: TRBJ2-2; cdr3_aa: CATSRTSGGAGTGELFF; cdr3_nt: TGTGCCACCAGTAGGACTAGCGGGGGGGCAGGCACCGGGGAGCTGTTTTTT
v_call: TRBV5-1; d_call: .; clone_size: few; j_call: TRBJ1-6; cdr3_aa: CASSLGSGNGSPLHF; cdr3_nt: TGCGCCAGCAGCTTGGGTTCGGGAAATGGTTCACCCCTCCACTTT
v_call: TRBV21-1; d_call: .; clone_size: .; j_call: TRBJ1-2; cdr3_aa: CASSKFRDRDNYGYTF; cdr3_nt: TGTGCCAGCAGCAAGTTTAGGGACAGAGATAACTATGGCTACACCTTC
v_call: TRBV19; d_call: .; clone_size: .; j_call: TRBJ2-2; cdr3_aa: CASSIAYTGELFF; cdr3_nt: TGTGCCAGTAGTATAGCCTACACCGGGGAGCTGTTTTTT
v_call: TRBV7-2; d_call: TRBD2; clone_size: .; j_call: TRBJ2-5; cdr3_aa: CASSLTSGGPTLSETQYF; cdr3_nt: TGTGCCAGCAGCTTAACTAGCGGGGGGCCGACGTTGTCGGAGACCCAGTACTTC
v_call: TRBV5-8; d_call: TRBD2; clone_size: .; j_call: TRBJ2-3; cdr3_aa: CASSQTGTSGGLTDTQYF; cdr3_nt: TGTGCCAGCAGCCAAACCGGGACTAGCGGGGGGTTGACAGATACGCAGTATTTT
v_call: TRBV6-5; d_call: .; clone_size: .; j_call: TRBJ1-5; cdr3_aa: CASSLYRAWSNQPQHF; cdr3_nt: TGTGCCAGCAGTTTATACAGGGCCTGGAGCAATCAGCCCCAGCATTTT
v_call: TRBV9; d_call: .; clone_size: .; j_call: TRBJ1-2; cdr3_aa: CASSVAGNDNYGYTF; cdr3_nt: TGTGCCAGCAGCGTAGCTGGCAATGATAACTATGGCTACACCTTC
v_call: TRBV4-1; d_call: TRBD1; clone_size: .; j_call: TRBJ1-1; cdr3_aa: CASSQEQGAQAFF; cdr3_nt: TGCGCCAGCAGCCAAGAACAGGGGGCACAAGCTTTCTTT
v_call: TRBV11-1; d_call: .; clone_size: .; j_call: TRBJ1-1; cdr3_aa: CASSLGLANTEAFF; cdr3_nt: TGTGCCAGCAGCTTAGGGCTAGCGAACACTGAAGCTTTCTTT
v_call: TRBV6-1; d_call: .; clone_size: .; j_call: TRBJ1-5; cdr3_aa: CASSDQQGWQPQHF; cdr3_nt: TGTGCCAGCAGTGATCAACAGGGATGGCAGCCCCAGCATTTT
v_call: TRBV7-2; d_call: .; clone_size: .; j_call: TRBJ2-1; cdr3_aa: CASSPGRTPSSNEQFF; cdr3_nt: TGTGCCAGCAGCCCAGGGCGGACACCATCCTCCAATGAGCAGTTCTTC
v_call: TRBV28; d_call: TRBD1; clone_size: .; j_call: TRBJ1-2; cdr3_aa: CASRKPGQGNSGYTF; cdr3_nt: TGTGCCAGCAGAAAACCCGGACAGGGGAATAGTGGCTACACCTTC
v_call: TRBV9; d_call: .; clone_size: .; j_call: TRBJ1-6; cdr3_aa: CASSVASGSNSPLHF; cdr3_nt: TGTGCCAGCAGCGTAGCTTCAGGGAGCAATTCACCCCTCCACTTT
v_call: TRBV6-6; d_call: .; clone_size: .; j_call: TRBJ2-6; cdr3_aa: CASSYGTGSGANVLTF; cdr3_nt: TGTGCCAGCAGTTACGGAACAGGGAGCGGGGCCAACGTCCTGACTTTC
v_call: TRBV7-9; d_call: TRBD1; clone_size: .; j_call: TRBJ2-5; cdr3_aa: CASSFQGTGEGETQYF; cdr3_nt: TGTGCCAGCAGCTTCCAAGGGACAGGGGAGGGGGAGACCCAGTACTTC
v_call: TRBV11-3; d_call: .; clone_size: few; j_call: TRBJ2-2; cdr3_aa: CASSSRGNTGELFF; cdr3_nt: TGTGCCAGCAGCTCGAGGGGAAACACCGGGGAGCTGTTTTTT
v_call: TRBV5-1; d_call: TRBD2; clone_size: .; j_call: TRBJ2-1; cdr3_aa: CASSLELAGGNEQFF; cdr3_nt: TGCGCCAGCAGCTTGGAGCTAGCGGGGGGGAATGAGCAGTTCTTC
v_call: TRBV3-1/TRBV3-2; d_call: TRBD1; clone_size: .; j_call: TRBJ2-1; cdr3_aa: CASRQGAGNEQFF; cdr3_nt: TGTGCCAGCAGGCAGGGGGCAGGCAATGAGCAGTTCTTC
v_call: TRBV10-1; d_call: TRBD1; clone_size: once; j_call: TRBJ1-6; cdr3_aa: CASKGQGSSPLHF; cdr3_nt: TGCGCCAGCAAGGGACAGGGGAGTTCACCCCTCCACTTT
v_call: TRBV29-1; d_call: TRBD1; clone_size: .; j_call: TRBJ1-2; cdr3_aa: CSGLGQGNYGYTF; cdr3_nt: TGCAGCGGCTTGGGACAGGGCAACTATGGCTACACCTTC
v_call: TRBV12-3/TRBV12-4; d_call: .; clone_size: .; j_call: TRBJ1-1; cdr3_aa: CASSRTANTEAFF; cdr3_nt: TGTGCCAGCAGTAGGACAGCGAACACTGAAGCTTTCTTT
v_call: TRBV24-1; d_call: .; clone_size: many; j_call: TRBJ1-2; cdr3_aa: CATSDRGSSGYTF; cdr3_nt: TGTGCCACCAGTGACCGTGGCTCGTCAGGCTACACCTTC
v_call: TRBV30; d_call: .; clone_size: .; j_call: TRBJ2-5; cdr3_aa: CAWTGQRVSIRETQYF; cdr3_nt: TGTGCCTGGACGGGACAAAGGGTCTCTATTAGAGAGACCCAGTACTTC
v_call: TRBV19; d_call: TRBD2; clone_size: .; j_call: TRBJ2-1; cdr3_aa: CASSLPRGVGYEQFF; cdr3_nt: TGTGCCAGTAGTTTACCTCGGGGGGTAGGATATGAGCAGTTCTTC
v_call: TRBV2; d_call: .; clone_size: .; j_call: TRBJ2-3; cdr3_aa: CASQGRRFTDTQYF; cdr3_nt: TGTGCCTCCCAGGGGCGGAGGTTCACAGATACGCAGTATTTT
v_call: TRBV24-1; d_call: TRBD2; clone_size: .; j_call: TRBJ2-1; cdr3_aa: CATSDLGVERGRSYNEQFF; cdr3_nt: TGTGCCACCAGTGATTTGGGTGTGGAGCGGGGTAGATCCTACAATGAGCAGTTCTTC
v_call: TRBV5-1; d_call: .; clone_size: .; j_call: TRBJ1-4; cdr3_aa: CASSLGRENEKLFF; cdr3_nt: TGCGCCAGCAGCTTGGGACGGGAGAATGAAAAACTGTTTTTT
v_call: TRBV5-1; d_call: .; clone_size: .; j_call: TRBJ2-5; cdr3_aa: CASSLSQETQYF; cdr3_nt: TGCGCCAGCAGCTTATCCCAAGAGACCCAGTACTTC